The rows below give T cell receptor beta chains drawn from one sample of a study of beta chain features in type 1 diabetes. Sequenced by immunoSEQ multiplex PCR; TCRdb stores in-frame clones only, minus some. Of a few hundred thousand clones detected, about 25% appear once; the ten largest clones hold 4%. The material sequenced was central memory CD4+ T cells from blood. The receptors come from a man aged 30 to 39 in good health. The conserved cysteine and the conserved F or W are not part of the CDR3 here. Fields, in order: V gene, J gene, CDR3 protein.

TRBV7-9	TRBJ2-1	ASSLWLDYNEQF
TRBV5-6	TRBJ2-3	ASSLGGRPDTQY
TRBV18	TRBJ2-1	ASSPLSGLSSYNEQF
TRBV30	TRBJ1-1	AWNSMNTEAF
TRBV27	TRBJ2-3	ASSLGAGGADTQY
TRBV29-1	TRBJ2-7	SVDGMGPYEQY
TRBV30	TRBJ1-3	AWSTFSGNTIY
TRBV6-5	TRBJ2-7	ASRAGGGYEQY
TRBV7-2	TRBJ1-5	ASSLDAGQPQH
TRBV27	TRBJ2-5	ASSIDSRGTQY
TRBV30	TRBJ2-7	AWSVEHEQY
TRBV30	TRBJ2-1	AWSVGGLYNEQF
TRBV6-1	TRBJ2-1	ASSETSGGRNEQF
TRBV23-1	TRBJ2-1	ASSQSFGIYSYNEQF
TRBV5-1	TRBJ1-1	ASSWGQGLNTEAF
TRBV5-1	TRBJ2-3	ASSAGTSGRTDTQY
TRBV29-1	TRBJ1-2	SVEDSTGPYGYT
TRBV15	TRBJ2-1	ATSRETPEQF
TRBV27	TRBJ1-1	ASSPYPSTEAF
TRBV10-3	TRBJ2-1	AISESPGRRF
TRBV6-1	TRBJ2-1	ASSVVVAGGRGEQF
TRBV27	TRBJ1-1	ASSFPGGTEAF
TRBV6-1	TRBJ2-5	ASSGGANQETQY
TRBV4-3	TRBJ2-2	ASSALAGGPGGGELF
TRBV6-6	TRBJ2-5	ASSYGGRTQETQY
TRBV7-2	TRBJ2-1	ASSPPSGGQSYNEQF
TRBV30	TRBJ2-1	AWSSTPGSNEQF
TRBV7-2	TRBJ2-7	ASSPGTPAYEQY
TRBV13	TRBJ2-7	ASSTRSGTDSYEQY
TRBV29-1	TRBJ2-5	SVAPGQGAETQY
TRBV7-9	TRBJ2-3	ASSFQGTDTQY
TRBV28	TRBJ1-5	ASSLAGGQPQH
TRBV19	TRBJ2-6	ASSPWDSDFSGANVLT
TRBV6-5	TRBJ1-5	ASADSNQPQH
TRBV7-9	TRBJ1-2	ASSFKRDYGYT
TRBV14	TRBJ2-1	ASSQVNEQF
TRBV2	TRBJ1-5	ASSLNRGLSQPQH
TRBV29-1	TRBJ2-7	SVGGNVREQY
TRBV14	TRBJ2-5	ASSRTMTGRETQY
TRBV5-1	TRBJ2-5	ASSLGDKETQY
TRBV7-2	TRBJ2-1	ASSKSGTSAYNEQF
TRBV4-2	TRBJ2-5	ASSQGLAGAQETQY
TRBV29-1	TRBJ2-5	SVGEEAQY
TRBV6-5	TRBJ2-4	ASSYGGSAKNIQY
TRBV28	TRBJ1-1	ATDRAHTEAF
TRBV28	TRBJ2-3	ASSWTASGADTQY
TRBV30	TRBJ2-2	AWNVYTGELF
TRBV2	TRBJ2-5	ASSEVRGETQY
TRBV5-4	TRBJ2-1	ASSLSGGSYNEQF
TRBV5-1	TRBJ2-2	ASSLGLAGELF
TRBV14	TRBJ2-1	ASSRTWTNEQF
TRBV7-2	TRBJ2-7	ASSPGTGGKQY
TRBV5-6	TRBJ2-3	ASSSLLSGTDTQY
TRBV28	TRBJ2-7	ASSRGGSWSYEQY
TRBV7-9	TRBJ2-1	ASSFRRQGNEQF
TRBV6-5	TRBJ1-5	ASRSGYSNQPQH
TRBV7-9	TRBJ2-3	ASSPQYDTQY
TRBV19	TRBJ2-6	ASRSTGEGANVLT
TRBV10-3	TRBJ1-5	AISESRDQPQH
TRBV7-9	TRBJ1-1	ASSRAVMNTEAF